This T cell receptor beta chain was identified during a study of beta chain features in type 1 diabetes. Overall study findings and caveats: Still unanswered here is whether HLA type influences TCRB rearrangement. Researchers reported that naive, central memory and Treg TCRB repertoires appeared more similar in patients than in healthy donors. There was a moderate but significant shortening of TCRB CDR3s in all four CD4+ subsets of Type 1 diabetes patients.

This CDR3 spans 15 amino acids. Germline V gene lookup returns CDR1 SGHTA and CDR2 FQGNSA. V shed 6 bases and J 9 bases; nucleotides not matched to a gene: 9. This clone was observed a few times. As yet, its antigen is unknown. Investigators reverse transcribed all isolated RNA, so they sequenced expressed TCRB transcripts. Sequencing used immunoSEQ multiplex PCR; TCRdb keeps in-frame clones, though not all of them. Of approximately 140,000 clones in the sample, around 9% were seen once. Every sorted population was more than 95% pure. Material for sequencing was central memory CD4+ T cells from blood. The chain combines TRBV7-2 with TRBJ2-1; 12 bases are a match to TRBD2. This receptor was identified in a man aged 30 to 45 with type 1 diabetes. CDR3 nucleotides: TGTGCCAGCAGACCACCTAGCGGGGGGGGCATTGAGCAGTTCTTC. This translates into CASRPPSGGGIEQFF.